The 27 T cell receptor beta chains in this list originate from one sample, sequenced in a study of T cell responses to AZD1222 COVID-19 vaccine (dated by TCRdb to the early 2020s). Library generation was performed with the immunoSEQ multiplex PCR assay. Not all clones reach the TCRdb copy of this immuneACCESS table, which keeps in-frame sequences only. Checked studies attribute under half of the gap to unresolved V genes and leave the rest unexplained. The sample profile shows approximately 150,000 clones; under 95% of them were found once. The ten largest clones represent 4.4% of the sample. The sample's time point label is to be understood as: baseline before first vaccination. The treatment or condition label, read with the paper, signifies: meningococcal conjugate vaccine given as trial control. Sample: peripheral blood, taken on day 0 of MenACWY control vaccination. The receptors come from an adult in good health.

This chain links TRBV11-2 with TRBJ2-1; 7 nucleotides align to TRBD2. The germline V gene has CDR1 SGHAT and CDR2 FQNNGV. This CDR3 has 12 amino acids. J was trimmed by 10 bases and V by 3 bases; bases with no gene match: 3. The CDR3 sequence is CASSFPGLEQFF. CDR3 DNA sequence: TGTGCCAGCAGCTTCCCGGGACTAGAGCAGTTCTTC.

The rearrangement links TRBV2 to TRBJ1-4; 9 bases fit TRBD1. This CDR3 comprises 14 residues. Germline V CDR1 and CDR2: SNHLY, FYNNEI. V lost 6 bases and J lost 7; bases outside the gene matches: 6. Written as DNA, the CDR3 is TGTGCCAGCAGCCCGGACAGGGGTGGTGAAAAACTGTTTTTT. It translates to CASSPDRGGEKLFF.

The chain links TRBV3-1 (or the pseudogene TRBV3-2) to TRBJ2-5; TRBD1 might be the D (7 bases). This CDR3 is 15 amino acids long. From germline, CDR1 is LGHDT and CDR2 YNNKEL (reference sequence). The V end was cut by 1 base, the J end by 2 bases, with 11 bases between. The CDR3 DNA reads as TGTGCCAGCAGCCAAGGGAGGGGGCCACAAGAGACCCAGTACTTC. This gives the protein CASSQGRGPQETQYF.

The count of this clone is one. This chain links TRBV6-6 with TRBJ1-2, with D perhaps matching TRBD1 (5 bases). Trimming took 5 bases from V and 7 from J, leaving 17 bases between them. This CDR3 is built from 14 residues. Per germline, CDR1 MNHNY and CDR2 SVGAGI (reference sequence). The CDR3 coding sequence is TGTGCCAGCAGTACGACGCAGGGTTCCGGTGGCTACACCTTC. Amino acids: CASSTTQGSGGYTF.

The gene calls are TRBV20-1 and TRBJ2-1, with D perhaps being TRBD1 or TRBD2 (6 bases each). From germline, CDR1 is DFQATT and CDR2 SNEGSKA (reference sequence). The CDR3 is 16 residues long. V shed 3 bases and J shed 0 bases, with 15 bases lying between them. As DNA, the CDR3 is TGCAGTGCTAGTGGGGGGCCGGCCAGCTCCTACAATGAGCAGTTCTTC. Protein: CSASGGPASSYNEQFF.

The V and J genes are TRBV5-1 and TRBJ2-1; no firm D call. This CDR3 is built from 12 residues. Germline V gene data show CDR1 as SGHRS and CDR2 as YFSETQ. V lost 2 bases, J lost 5 bases, and 5 bases lay in between. Here the CDR3 DNA reads TGCGCCAGCAGCTTTCAGGACAATGAGCAGTTCTTC. Protein product: CASSFQDNEQFF.

The rearrangement uses TRBV25-1 and TRBJ1-2; TRBD1 is a possible D gene (6 bases). CDR1 and CDR2 from the germline V gene are MGHDK and SYGVNS. V was pared by 7 bases and J by 8 bases, with 23 bases between. This CDR3 contains 15 residues. CDR3 amino acids: CASNSEDSRGAGYTF. In DNA form, the CDR3 reads TGTGCCAGCAATTCCGAGGACAGCCGCGGAGCGGGCTACACCTTC.

This chain connects TRBV4-1 to TRBJ2-3, with 11 bases fitting TRBD2. The CDR3 consists of 15 residues. Per the germline V gene, CDR1 is MGHRA and CDR2 is YSYEKL. V lost 8 bases, J lost 4 bases, and 8 bases stayed unmatched. CDR3 nucleotide sequence: TGCGCCAGCGGTCGAATAGCGGGAGGGGCAGATACGCAGTATTTT. It specifies CASGRIAGGADTQYF.

The rearrangement uses TRBV6-5 and TRBJ2-1; TRBD2 matches 16 bases. J gave up 12 bases and V 2 bases, and 4 bases lay outside the gene matches. The V gene's germline CDR1 is MNHEY and CDR2 SVGAGI. This CDR3 has 15 amino acids. In DNA form, the CDR3 reads TGTGCCAGCAGTTACGGGACTAGCGGGAGGGCCGGGCAGTTCTTC. Translation: CASSYGTSGRAGQFF.

J is TRBJ2-2 and V is TRBV11-3; D not resolved. CDR3 size: 19 residues. The germline gives CDR1 SGHNT, CDR2 YENEEA. Trimming removed 5 bases at V and 0 bases at J, with 22 bases between. The CDR3: CASSPRPVGDFANTGELFF. The CDR3 nucleotides read TGTGCCAGCAGCCCTAGACCAGTTGGGGATTTCGCGAACACCGGGGAGCTGTTTTTT.

This clone has just a few counts. The CDR3 DNA reads TGTGCCAGCAGTGAAGCACGCGGGAGGGGCTCCTACAATGAGCAGTTCTTC. Translating gives CASSEARGRGSYNEQFF. The genes are TRBV2 and TRBJ2-1, with 9 bases aligning to TRBD2. Germline V gives CDR1 SNHLY, CDR2 FYNNEI. The CDR3 runs 17 residues. Trimming removed 0 bases from V and 0 bases from J; junction bases left unmatched: 3.

The rearrangement links TRBV19 to TRBJ2-5; the match to TRBD2 covers 8 bases. The trim removed 6 bases at V and 4 bases at J, leaving 10 bases unmatched. Germline V CDR1 and CDR2: LNHDA, SQIVND (reference sequence). The CDR3 extends over 15 amino acids. This CDR3 reads CASREVSGIGETQYF. CDR3 sequence (DNA): TGTGCCAGTAGAGAGGTTAGCGGGATAGGAGAGACCCAGTACTTC.

This chain connects TRBV18 to TRBJ2-7, with TRBD2 identical over 12 bases. The CDR3 has 15 amino acids. Germline CDR1 is KGHSH and CDR2 is LQKENI. V lost 4 bases and J lost 4; bases outside the gene matches: 5. CDR3 region: CASSRTSGIGYEQYF. The CDR3 DNA reads TGTGCCAGCTCACGGACTAGCGGGATCGGGTACGAGCAGTACTTC.

V gene TRBV7-6 combines with J gene TRBJ1-6; 9 bases are a match to TRBD1. V shed 1 base and J 6 bases; nucleotides not matched to a gene: 7. Germline CDR1 reads SGHVS; CDR2 reads FNYEAQ. The CDR3 spans 17 residues. CDR3 sequence reads: CASSLGLQGAGNSPLHF. For the CDR3, the DNA is TGTGCCAGCAGCTTAGGGCTACAGGGGGCGGGTAATTCACCCCTCCACTTT.

V and J are TRBV5-1 and TRBJ2-1; no firm D call. This CDR3 is 13 amino acids long. The germline V gene has CDR1 SGHRS and CDR2 YFSETQ. V lost 4 bases to trimming and J lost 5 bases, with 10 bases between them. In DNA form, the CDR3 reads TGCGCCAGCAGCACCGGACCTAACAATGAGCAGTTCTTC. The encoded protein is CASSTGPNNEQFF. Together with reference TRBV5-1 and TRBJ2-1, the CDR3 gives the full variable domain: KAGVTQTPRYLIKTRGQQVTLSCSPISGHRSVSWYQQTPGQGLQFLFEYFSETQRNKGNFPGRFSGRQFSNSRSEMNVSTLELGDSALYLCASSTGPNNEQFFGPGTRLTVL.

The chain carries TRBV28 and TRBJ1-5; a weak D match, TRBD1 (5 bases). The germline CDR1 and CDR2 sequences are MDHEN and SYDVKM. The CDR3 has 16 amino acids. V lost 6 bases, J lost 2 bases, and 17 bases lay in between. CDR3 DNA sequence: TGTGCCAGCAGATCCGGCGGGGGGACGGGCAATCAGCCCCAGCATTTT. Its translation is CASRSGGGTGNQPQHF.

The chain has TRBV5-1 and TRBJ2-6; D not certain. CDR3 length: 12 residues. Trimming left V 4 bases short and J 4 bases short, with 3 bases between. Germline CDR1 reads SGHRS; CDR2 reads YFSETQ. Written as DNA, the CDR3 is TGCGCCAGCAGCCTGGGGGCCAACGTCCTGACTTTC. It specifies CASSLGANVLTF.

The rearrangement uses TRBV11-3 and TRBJ2-5; TRBD2 matches 15 bases. This CDR3 has 15 residues. J was trimmed by 5 bases and V by 5 bases; bases with no gene match: 3. Germline CDR1 and CDR2: SGHNT and YENEEA. The CDR3 nucleotides read TGTGCCAGCAGCCACGGACTAGCGGGAGGGGAGACCCAGTACTTC. It encodes CASSHGLAGGETQYF.

The chain combines TRBV19 with TRBJ2-3, with a weak D call TRBD2 (6 bases). This CDR3 spans 15 amino acids. Trimming cost V 4 bases and J 3 bases, with 14 bases left between them. The germline CDR1 and CDR2 sequences are LNHDA and SQIVND (reference sequence). Written as DNA, the CDR3 is TGTGCCAGTAGTACCCCCGCGGGGATGACAGATACGCAGTATTTT. It is translated as CASSTPAGMTDTQYF.

This chain connects TRBV5-1 to TRBJ1-1; no definite D call. The V and J ends lost 1 base and 0 bases respectively, with 7 bases between them. The germline V gene encodes CDR1 SGHRS and CDR2 YFSETQ. The CDR3 contains 14 residues. CDR3 sequence: CASSLQALNTEAFF. The CDR3 bases are TGCGCCAGCAGCTTGCAGGCCCTGAACACTGAAGCTTTCTTT.

The table lists this clone with a count of one. The J gene is TRBJ1-1, the V gene TRBV27, with TRBD1 matching over 8 bases. The length of the CDR3 is 15 residues. With V trimmed by 5 bases and J by 3 bases, 8 bases remained unmatched. Looked up from germline, CDR1 is MNHEY and CDR2 is SMNVEV (reference sequence). The chain's CDR3 is CASSQHRGRDTEAFF. The CDR3 DNA sequence: TGTGCCAGCAGTCAACACAGGGGGAGGGACACTGAAGCTTTCTTT.

The CDR3, as DNA: TGTGCCAGCAGCCCAAACAGGGGGCTTGAAGCTTTCTTT. It specifies CASSPNRGLEAFF. The chain carries TRBV7-9 and TRBJ1-1; 9 nucleotides agree with TRBD1. The germline CDR1 and CDR2 sequences are SEHNR and FQNEAQ (reference sequence). The J segment lost 7 bases and the V segment lost 5 bases, leaving 5 bases of the junction unmatched. This CDR3 is built from 13 residues. The entire variable domain, with the rest obtained from reference TRBV7-9 and TRBJ1-1, is as follows: DTGVSQNPRHKITKRGQNVTFRCDPISEHNRLYWYRQTLGQGPEFLTYFQNEAQLEKSRLLSDRFSAERPKGSFSTLEIQRTEQGDSAMYLCASSPNRGLEAFFGQGTRLTVV.

V is TRBV30 and J is TRBJ2-2, with TRBD1 matching over 7 bases. The CDR3 is made up of 14 amino acids. Germline CDR1 GTSNPN, CDR2 SVGIG (reference sequence). Trimming at V came to 2 bases and at J to 6 bases, leaving 6 bases not matched to a gene. The CDR3 DNA sequence: TGTGCCTGGAGTAGGAACAGGGGATCCGGGGAGCTGTTTTTT. Its protein product is CAWSRNRGSGELFF.

This clone was found once. J is TRBJ1-1 and V is TRBV18, with TRBD1 matching 8 bases. Trimming took 2 bases from V and 1 from J; bases not matched to a gene: 15. This CDR3 has 19 residues. The germline CDR1 and CDR2 sequences are KGHSH and LQKENI. CDR3: CASSPVAGFRQGANTEAFF. The CDR3 DNA is TGTGCCAGCTCACCAGTGGCCGGCTTTAGGCAGGGGGCGAACACTGAAGCTTTCTTT.

V and J are TRBV20-1 and TRBJ1-1; D unclear. CDR3 size: 13 residues. The germline V gene encodes CDR1 DFQATT and CDR2 SNEGSKA (reference sequence). Between the trimmed V and J ends, which lost 3 bases and 4 bases, there was a span of 12 bases. The CDR3: CSASASRRTEAFF. The CDR3 nucleotides are TGCAGTGCTAGTGCCAGTAGGCGCACTGAAGCTTTCTTT.

The gene calls are TRBV28 and TRBJ2-3; D gene uncertain. This CDR3 has 14 amino acids. Germline loops: CDR1 MDHEN, CDR2 SYDVKM. Trimming removed 2 bases at V and 2 bases at J, with 8 bases between. The CDR3 sequence is CASSLSNPTDTQYF. For the CDR3, the DNA is TGTGCCAGCAGTTTAAGTAATCCCACAGATACGCAGTATTTT.

V gene TRBV6-5 combines with J gene TRBJ1-2, with D possibly TRBD1 on 5 matching bases. V lost 2 bases to trimming and J lost 5 bases, with 6 bases between them. The CDR3 consists of 12 residues. Germline V gives CDR1 MNHEY, CDR2 SVGAGI. The CDR3 bases are TGTGCCAGCAGTTACAGGGGTTATGGCTACACCTTC. It encodes CASSYRGYGYTF.